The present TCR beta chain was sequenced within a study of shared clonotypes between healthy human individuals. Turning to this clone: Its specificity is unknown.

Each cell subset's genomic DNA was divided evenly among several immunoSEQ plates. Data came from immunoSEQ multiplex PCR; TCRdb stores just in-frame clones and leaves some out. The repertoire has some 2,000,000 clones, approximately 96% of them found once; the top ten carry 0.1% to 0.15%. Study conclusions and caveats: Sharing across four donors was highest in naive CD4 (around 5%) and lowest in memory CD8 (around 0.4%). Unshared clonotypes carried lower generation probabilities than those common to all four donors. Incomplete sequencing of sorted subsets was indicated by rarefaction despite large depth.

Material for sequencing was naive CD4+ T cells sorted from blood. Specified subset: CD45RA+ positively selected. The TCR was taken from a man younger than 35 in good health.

CDR3 DNA: TGTGCCAGCAGCTACGCTAGCGGGAGGACAGATACGCAGTATTTT. Its protein is CASSYASGRTDTQYF. The J gene is TRBJ2-3, the V gene TRBV11-2; 11 nucleotides agree with TRBD2. Trimming took 4 bases from V and 3 from J; bases not matched to a gene: 3. Germline V gives CDR1 SGHAT, CDR2 FQNNGV. The CDR3 totals 15 residues.